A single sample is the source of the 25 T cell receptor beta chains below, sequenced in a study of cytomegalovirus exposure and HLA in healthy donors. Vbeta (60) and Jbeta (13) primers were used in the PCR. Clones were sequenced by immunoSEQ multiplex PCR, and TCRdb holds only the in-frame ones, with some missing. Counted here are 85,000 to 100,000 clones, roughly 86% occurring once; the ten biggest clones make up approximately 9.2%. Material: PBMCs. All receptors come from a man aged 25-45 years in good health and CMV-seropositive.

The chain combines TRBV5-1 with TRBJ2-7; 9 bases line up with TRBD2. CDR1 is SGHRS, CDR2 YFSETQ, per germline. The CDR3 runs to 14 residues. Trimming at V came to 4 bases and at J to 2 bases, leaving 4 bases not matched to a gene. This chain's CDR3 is CASSQGLAPYEQYF. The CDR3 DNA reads TGCGCCAGCAGCCAGGGACTAGCTCCCTACGAGCAGTACTTC.

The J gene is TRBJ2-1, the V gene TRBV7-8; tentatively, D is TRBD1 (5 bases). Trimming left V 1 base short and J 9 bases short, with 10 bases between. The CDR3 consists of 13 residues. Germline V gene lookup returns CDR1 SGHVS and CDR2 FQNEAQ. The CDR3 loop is CASSLDRGREQFF. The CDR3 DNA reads TGTGCCAGCAGCTTAGATAGGGGCCGTGAGCAGTTCTTC.

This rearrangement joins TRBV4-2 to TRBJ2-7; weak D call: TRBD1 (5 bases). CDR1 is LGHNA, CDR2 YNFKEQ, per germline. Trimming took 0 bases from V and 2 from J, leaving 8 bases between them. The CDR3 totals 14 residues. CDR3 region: CASSQDGRAYEQYF. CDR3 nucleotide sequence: TGTGCCAGCAGCCAAGATGGCAGGGCCTACGAGCAGTACTTC.

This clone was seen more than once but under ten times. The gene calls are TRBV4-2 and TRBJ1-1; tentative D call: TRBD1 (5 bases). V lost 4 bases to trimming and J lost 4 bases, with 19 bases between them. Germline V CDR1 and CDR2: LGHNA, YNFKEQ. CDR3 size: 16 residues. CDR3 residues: CASSLSPPTQGTEAFF. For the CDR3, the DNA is TGTGCCAGCAGCCTCAGCCCCCCAACCCAGGGCACTGAAGCTTTCTTT.

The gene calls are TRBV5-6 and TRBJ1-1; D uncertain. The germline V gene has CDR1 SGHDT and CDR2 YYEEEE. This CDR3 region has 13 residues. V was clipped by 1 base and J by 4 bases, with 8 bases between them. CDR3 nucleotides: TGTGCCAGCAGCTTGACAATTCCCACTGAAGCTTTCTTT. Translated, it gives CASSLTIPTEAFF.

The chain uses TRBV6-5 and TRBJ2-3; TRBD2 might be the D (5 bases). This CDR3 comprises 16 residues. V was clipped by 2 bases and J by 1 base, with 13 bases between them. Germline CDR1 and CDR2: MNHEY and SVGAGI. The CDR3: CASSYDGVLGTDTQYF. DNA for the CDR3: TGTGCCAGCAGTTACGACGGGGTCTTGGGCACAGATACGCAGTATTTT.

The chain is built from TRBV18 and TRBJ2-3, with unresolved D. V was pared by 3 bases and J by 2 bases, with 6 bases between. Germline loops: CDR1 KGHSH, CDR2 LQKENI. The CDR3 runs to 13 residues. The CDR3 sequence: CASSPLPTDTQYF. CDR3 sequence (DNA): TGTGCCAGCTCACCCCTACCCACAGATACGCAGTATTTT.

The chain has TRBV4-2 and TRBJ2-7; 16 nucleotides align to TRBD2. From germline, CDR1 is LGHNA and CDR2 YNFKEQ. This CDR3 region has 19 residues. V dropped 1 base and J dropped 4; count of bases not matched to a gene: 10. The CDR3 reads CASSQAPGTSGRAGYEQYF. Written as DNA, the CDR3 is TGTGCCAGCAGCCAAGCCCCCGGGACTAGCGGGAGGGCCGGTTACGAGCAGTACTTC.

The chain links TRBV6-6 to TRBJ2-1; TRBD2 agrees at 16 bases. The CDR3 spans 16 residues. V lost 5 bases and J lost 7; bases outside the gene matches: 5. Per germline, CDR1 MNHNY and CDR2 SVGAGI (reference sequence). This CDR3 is CASSPPGLAGGNEQFF. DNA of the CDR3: TGTGCCAGCAGTCCCCCGGGACTAGCGGGAGGGAATGAGCAGTTCTTC.

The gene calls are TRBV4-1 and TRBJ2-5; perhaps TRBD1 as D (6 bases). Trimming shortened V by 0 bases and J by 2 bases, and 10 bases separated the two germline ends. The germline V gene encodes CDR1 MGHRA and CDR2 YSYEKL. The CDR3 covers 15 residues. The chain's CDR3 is CASSQEHRAQETQYF. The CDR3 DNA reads TGCGCCAGCAGCCAAGAACACAGGGCTCAAGAGACCCAGTACTTC.

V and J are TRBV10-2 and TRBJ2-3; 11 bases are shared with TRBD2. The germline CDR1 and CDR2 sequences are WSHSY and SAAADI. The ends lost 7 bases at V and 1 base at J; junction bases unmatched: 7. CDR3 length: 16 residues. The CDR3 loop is CASKLAGVIGTDTQYF. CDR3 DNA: TGCGCCAGCAAACTAGCGGGAGTAATTGGCACAGATACGCAGTATTTT.

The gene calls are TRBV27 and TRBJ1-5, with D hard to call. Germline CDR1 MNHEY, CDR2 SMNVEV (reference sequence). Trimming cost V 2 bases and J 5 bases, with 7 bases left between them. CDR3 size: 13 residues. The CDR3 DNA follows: TGTGCCAGCAGTTTAGAGGGATATCAGCCCCAGCATTTT. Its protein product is CASSLEGYQPQHF.

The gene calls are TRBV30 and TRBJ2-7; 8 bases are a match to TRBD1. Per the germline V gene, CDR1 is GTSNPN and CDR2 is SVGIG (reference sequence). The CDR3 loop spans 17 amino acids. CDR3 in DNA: TGTGCGCTGGATTGGGCCCAAGACAGGGGTGGGATCTACGAGCAGTACTTC. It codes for CALDWAQDRGGIYEQYF.

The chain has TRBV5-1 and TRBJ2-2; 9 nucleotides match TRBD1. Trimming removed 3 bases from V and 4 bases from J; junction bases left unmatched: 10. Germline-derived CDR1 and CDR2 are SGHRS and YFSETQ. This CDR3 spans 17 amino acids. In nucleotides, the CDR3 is TGCGCCAGCAGCTCCCCCGGGACAGGGTCTATCACCGGGGAGCTGTTTTTT. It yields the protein CASSSPGTGSITGELFF.

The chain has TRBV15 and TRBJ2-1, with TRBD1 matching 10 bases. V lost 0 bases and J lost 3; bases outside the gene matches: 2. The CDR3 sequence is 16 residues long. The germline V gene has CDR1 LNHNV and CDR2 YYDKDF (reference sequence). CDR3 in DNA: TGTGCCACCAGCAGAGATCGGGACAGGGGCTACAATGAGCAGTTCTTC. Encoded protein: CATSRDRDRGYNEQFF.

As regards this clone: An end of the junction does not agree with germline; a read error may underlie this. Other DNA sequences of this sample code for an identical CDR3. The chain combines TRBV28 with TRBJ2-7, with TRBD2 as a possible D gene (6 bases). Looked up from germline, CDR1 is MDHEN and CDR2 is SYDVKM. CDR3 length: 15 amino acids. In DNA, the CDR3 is TGCGCCAGCAGTTTATGGCGGGGTGCTACCTACGAGCAGTACTTC. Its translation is CASSLWRGATYEQYF.

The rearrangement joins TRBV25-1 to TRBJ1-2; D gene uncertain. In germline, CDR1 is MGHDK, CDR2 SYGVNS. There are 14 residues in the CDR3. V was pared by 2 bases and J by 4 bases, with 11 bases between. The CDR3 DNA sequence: TGTGCCAGCAGTGAACGGACGGAGGTCTATGGCTACACCTTC. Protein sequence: CASSERTEVYGYTF.

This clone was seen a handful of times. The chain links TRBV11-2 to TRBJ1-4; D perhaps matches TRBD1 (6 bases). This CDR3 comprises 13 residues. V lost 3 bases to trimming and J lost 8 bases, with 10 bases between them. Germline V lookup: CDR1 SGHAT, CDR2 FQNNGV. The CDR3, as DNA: TGTGCCAGCAGCTTGGGGGGGCAGGAAAAACTGTTTTTT. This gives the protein CASSLGGQEKLFF.

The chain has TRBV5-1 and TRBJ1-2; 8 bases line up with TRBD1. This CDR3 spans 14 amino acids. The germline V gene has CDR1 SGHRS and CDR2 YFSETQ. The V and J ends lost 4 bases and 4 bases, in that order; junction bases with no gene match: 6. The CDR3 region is CASSQDRASYGYTF. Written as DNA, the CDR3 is TGCGCCAGCAGCCAGGACAGGGCAAGCTATGGCTACACCTTC.

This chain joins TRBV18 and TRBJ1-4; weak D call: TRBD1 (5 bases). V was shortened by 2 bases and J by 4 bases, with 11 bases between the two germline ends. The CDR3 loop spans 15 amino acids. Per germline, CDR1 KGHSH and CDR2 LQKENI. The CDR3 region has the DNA TGTGCCAGCTCACCATACACCAGGGATAATGAAAAACTGTTTTTT. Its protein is CASSPYTRDNEKLFF.

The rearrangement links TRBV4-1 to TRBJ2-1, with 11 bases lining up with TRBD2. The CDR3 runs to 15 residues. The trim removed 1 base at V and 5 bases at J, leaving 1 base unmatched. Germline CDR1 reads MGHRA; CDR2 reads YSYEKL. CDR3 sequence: CASSQVTSGNNEQFF. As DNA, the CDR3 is TGCGCCAGCAGCCAAGTGACTAGCGGGAACAATGAGCAGTTCTTC.

The CDR3 nucleotides read TGTGCCAGCAGGGAGTTGGTATCCTACGAGCAGTACTTC. This sequence encodes CASRELVSYEQYF. The chain links TRBV7-2 to TRBJ2-7, with D unresolved. CDR3 length: 13 residues. V lost 6 bases and J 1 base, leaving 10 bases between the germline ends. CDR1 is SGHTA, CDR2 FQGNSA, per germline.

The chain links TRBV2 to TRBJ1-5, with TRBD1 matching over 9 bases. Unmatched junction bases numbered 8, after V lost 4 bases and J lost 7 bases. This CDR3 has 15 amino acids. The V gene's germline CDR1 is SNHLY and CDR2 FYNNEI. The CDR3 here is CASSGLGQGGQPQHF. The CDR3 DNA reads TGTGCCAGCAGTGGCTTGGGACAGGGAGGACAGCCCCAGCATTTT.

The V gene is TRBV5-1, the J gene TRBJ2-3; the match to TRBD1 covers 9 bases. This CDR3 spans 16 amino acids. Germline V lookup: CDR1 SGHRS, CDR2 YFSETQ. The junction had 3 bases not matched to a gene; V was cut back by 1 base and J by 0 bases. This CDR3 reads CASSLRGQGSTDTQYF. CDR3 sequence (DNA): TGCGCCAGCAGCTTGAGGGGACAGGGAAGCACAGATACGCAGTATTTT. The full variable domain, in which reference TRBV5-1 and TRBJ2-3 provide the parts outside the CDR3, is KAGVTQTPRYLIKTRGQQVTLSCSPISGHRSVSWYQQTPGQGLQFLFEYFSETQRNKGNFPGRFSGRQFSNSRSEMNVSTLELGDSALYLCASSLRGQGSTDTQYFGPGTRLTVL.

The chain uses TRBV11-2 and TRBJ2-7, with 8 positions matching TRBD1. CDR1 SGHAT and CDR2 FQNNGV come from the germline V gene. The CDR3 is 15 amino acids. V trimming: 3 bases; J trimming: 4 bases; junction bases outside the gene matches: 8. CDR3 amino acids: CASSLIQGAMYEQYF. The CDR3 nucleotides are TGTGCCAGCAGCTTGATCCAGGGGGCGATGTACGAGCAGTACTTC.